This TCR beta chain is drawn from a study of human T cells and chemical hapten exposure. Turning to the study itself: Patients received weekly diphenylcyclopropenone doses to the scalp throughout the approximately 24-week study.

Study results and limitations: Significantly more large CDR3 similarity clusters arose among expanded TCRs than among controls.

On this clonotype itself: Its antigen is still unknown.

Original analysis: TCRs per sample had a median of around 98,000 and ranged from about 23,224 to 700,000. TCRdb itself ran the RACE reads through MiXCR, one entry per CDR3 protein. TCRdb's processing, not the authors', yielded these V and J calls. The data hold 65,000 to 90,000 distinct CDR3 sequences, with around 7% observed a single time. Time point defined: patch test 2, 6 weeks after DPC sensitization. The treatment was: therapeutic diphenylcyclopropenone sensitization with weekly scalp DPC. Venepuncture was done earlier than the placement of each patch test. V gave up 0 bases and J gave up 6 bases, with 14 bases separating them. This CDR3 has 14 residues. Germline CDR1 DFQATT, CDR2 SNEGSKA (reference sequence).

The receptor's source is a woman in her twenties or thirties with alopecia areata. Some clones in this sample may be carry-over from other donors' samples. This chain joins TRBV20-1 and TRBJ1-2; D ambiguous. This sample comprised whole blood, obtained in connection with sensitization to the hapten diphenylcyclopropenone (DPC). This CDR3 reads CSARDPGRMDGYTF. The CDR3, as DNA: TGCAGTGCTAGAGATCCTGGCAGGATGGATGGCTACACCTTC.